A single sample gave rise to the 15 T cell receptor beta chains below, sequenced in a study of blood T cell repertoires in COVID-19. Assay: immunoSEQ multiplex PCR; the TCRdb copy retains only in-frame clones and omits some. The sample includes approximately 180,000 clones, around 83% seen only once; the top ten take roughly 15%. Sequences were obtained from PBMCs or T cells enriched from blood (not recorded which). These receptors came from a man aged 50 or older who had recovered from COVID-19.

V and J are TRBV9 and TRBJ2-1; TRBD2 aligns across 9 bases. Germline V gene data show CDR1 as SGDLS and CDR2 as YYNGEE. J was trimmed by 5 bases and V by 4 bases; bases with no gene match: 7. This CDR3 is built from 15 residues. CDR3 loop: CASSSSGVGDNEQFF. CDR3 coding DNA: TGTGCCAGCAGCTCTAGCGGGGTAGGGGACAATGAGCAGTTCTTC.

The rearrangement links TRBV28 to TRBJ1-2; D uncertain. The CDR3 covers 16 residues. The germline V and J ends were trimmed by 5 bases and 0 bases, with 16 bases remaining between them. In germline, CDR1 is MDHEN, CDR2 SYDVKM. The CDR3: CASSGPADATNYGYTF. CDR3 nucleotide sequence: TGTGCCAGCAGTGGACCAGCGGACGCAACTAACTATGGCTACACCTTC.

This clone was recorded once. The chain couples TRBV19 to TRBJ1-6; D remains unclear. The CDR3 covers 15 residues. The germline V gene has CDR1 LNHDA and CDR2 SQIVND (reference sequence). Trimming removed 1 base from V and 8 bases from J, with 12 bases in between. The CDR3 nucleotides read TGTGCCAGTAGTATAGGCTACTGGTTGGATTCACCCCTCCACTTT. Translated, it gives CASSIGYWLDSPLHF.

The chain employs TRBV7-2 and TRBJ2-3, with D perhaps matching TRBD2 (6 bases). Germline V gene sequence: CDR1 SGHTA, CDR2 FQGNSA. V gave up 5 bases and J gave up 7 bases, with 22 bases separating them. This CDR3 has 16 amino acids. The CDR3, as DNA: TGTGCCAGCAGCGTGGTTGGGCGGGGAGGTGTAAATACGCAGTATTTT. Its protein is CASSVVGRGGVNTQYF.

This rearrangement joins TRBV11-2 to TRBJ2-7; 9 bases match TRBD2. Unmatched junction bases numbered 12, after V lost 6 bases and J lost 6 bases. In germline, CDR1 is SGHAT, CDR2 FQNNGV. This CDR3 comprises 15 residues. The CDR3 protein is CASRGGLAGFSEQYF. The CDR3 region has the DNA TGTGCCAGCAGAGGGGGGCTAGCGGGGTTTAGCGAGCAGTACTTC.

In DNA, the CDR3 is TGTGCCAGCGGGGGACAGAGGAGCAATCAGCCCCAGCATTTT. Its translation: CASGGQRSNQPQHF. This chain connects TRBV6-5 to TRBJ1-5; 7 bases are shared with TRBD1. The CDR3 length is 14 residues. The V gene end was trimmed by 8 bases and the J gene end by 1 base; junction bases not matched to a gene: 5. CDR1 and CDR2 from the germline V gene are MNHEY and SVGAGI.

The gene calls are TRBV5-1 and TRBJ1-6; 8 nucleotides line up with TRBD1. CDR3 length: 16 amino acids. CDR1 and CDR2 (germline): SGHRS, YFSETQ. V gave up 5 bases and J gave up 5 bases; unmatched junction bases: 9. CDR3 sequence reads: CASSQDRGENNSPLHF. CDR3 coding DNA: TGCGCCAGCAGTCAAGACAGGGGAGAGAATAATTCACCCCTCCACTTT.

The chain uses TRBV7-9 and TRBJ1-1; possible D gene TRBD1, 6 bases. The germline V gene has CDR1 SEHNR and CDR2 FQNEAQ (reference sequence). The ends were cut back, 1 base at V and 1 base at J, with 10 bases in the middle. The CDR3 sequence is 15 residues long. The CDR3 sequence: CASSLVGGANTEAFF. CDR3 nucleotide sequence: TGTGCCAGCAGCTTAGTTGGGGGGGCGAACACTGAAGCTTTCTTT.

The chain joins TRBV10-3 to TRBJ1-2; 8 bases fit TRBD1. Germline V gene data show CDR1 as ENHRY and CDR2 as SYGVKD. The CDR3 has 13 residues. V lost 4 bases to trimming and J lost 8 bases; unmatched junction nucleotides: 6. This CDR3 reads CAISGTGGRGYTF. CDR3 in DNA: TGTGCCATCAGTGGAACAGGGGGACGGGGCTACACCTTC.

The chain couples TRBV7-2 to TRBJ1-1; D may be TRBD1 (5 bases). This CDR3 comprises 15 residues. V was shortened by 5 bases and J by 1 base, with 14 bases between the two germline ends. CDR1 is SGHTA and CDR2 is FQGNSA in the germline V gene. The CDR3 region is CASSPQKTANTEAFF. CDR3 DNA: TGTGCCAGCAGCCCTCAAAAGACAGCGAACACTGAAGCTTTCTTT.

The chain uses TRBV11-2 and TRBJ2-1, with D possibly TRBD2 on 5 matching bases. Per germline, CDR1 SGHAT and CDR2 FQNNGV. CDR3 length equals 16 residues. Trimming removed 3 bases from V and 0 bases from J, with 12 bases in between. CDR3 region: CASSFPGLASYNEQFF. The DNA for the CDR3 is TGTGCCAGCAGCTTCCCGGGATTAGCCTCCTACAATGAGCAGTTCTTC.

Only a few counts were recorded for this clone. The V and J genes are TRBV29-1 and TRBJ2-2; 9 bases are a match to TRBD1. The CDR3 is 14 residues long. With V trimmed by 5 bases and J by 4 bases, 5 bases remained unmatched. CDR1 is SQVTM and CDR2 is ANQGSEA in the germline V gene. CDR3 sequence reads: CSVPDRGRTGELFF. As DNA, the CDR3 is TGCAGCGTTCCGGACAGGGGTCGCACCGGGGAGCTGTTTTTT.

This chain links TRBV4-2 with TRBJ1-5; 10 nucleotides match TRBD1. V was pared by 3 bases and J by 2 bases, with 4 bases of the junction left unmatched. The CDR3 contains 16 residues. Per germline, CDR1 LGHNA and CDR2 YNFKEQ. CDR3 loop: CASSQRQGAGNQPQHF. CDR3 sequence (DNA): TGTGCCAGCAGCCAGCGACAGGGGGCTGGCAATCAGCCCCAGCATTTT.

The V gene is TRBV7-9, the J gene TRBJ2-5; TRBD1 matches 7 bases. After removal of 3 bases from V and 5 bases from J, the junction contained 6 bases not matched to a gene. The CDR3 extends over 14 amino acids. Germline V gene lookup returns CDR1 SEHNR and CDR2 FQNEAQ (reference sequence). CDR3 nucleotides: TGTGCCAGCAGCTTCGGCGACAGGGAGGAGACCCAGTACTTC. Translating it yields CASSFGDREETQYF.

CDR3: CASTRDNYSPLHF. As DNA, the CDR3 is TGTGCCAGTACCCGGGACAATTATTCACCCCTCCACTTT. This sequence joins TRBV19 and TRBJ1-6; the D gene is possibly TRBD1 (6 bases). V was cut by 7 bases and J by 8 bases, with 12 bases left in between. This CDR3 comprises 13 residues. Looked up from germline, CDR1 is LNHDA and CDR2 is SQIVND (reference sequence). Full variable domain (rest looked up from reference TRBV19 and TRBJ1-6): DGGITQSPKYLFRKEGQNVTLSCEQNLNHDAMYWYRQDPGQGLRLIYYSQIVNDFQKGDIAEGYSVSREKKESFPLTVTSAQKNPTAFYLCASTRDNYSPLHFGNGTRLTVT.